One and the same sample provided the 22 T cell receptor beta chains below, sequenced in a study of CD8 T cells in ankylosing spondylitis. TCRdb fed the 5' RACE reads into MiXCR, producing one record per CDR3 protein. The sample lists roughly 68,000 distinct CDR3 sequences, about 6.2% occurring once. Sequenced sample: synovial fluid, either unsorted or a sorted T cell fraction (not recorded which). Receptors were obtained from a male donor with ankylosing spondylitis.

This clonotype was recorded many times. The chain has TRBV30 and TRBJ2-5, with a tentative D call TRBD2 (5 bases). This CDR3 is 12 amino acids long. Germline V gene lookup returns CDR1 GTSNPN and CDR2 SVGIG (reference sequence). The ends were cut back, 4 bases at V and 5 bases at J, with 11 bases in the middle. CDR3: CAWTEREETQYF. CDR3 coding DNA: TGTGCCTGGACGGAAAGGGAGGAGACCCAGTACTTC.

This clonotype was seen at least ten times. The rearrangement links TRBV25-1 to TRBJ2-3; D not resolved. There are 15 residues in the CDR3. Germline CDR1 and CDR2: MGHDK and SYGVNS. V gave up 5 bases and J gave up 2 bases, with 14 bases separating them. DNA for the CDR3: TGTGCCAGCAGTCTGGACCTAACTAACACAGATACGCAGTATTTT. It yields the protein CASSLDLTNTDTQYF.

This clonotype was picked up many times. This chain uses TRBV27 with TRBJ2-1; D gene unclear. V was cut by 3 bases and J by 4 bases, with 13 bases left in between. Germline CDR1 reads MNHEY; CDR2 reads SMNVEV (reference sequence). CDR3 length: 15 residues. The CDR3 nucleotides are TGTGCCAGCAGTTTTTCGGACCGGCCTTACAATGAGCAGTTCTTC. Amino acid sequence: CASSFSDRPYNEQFF.

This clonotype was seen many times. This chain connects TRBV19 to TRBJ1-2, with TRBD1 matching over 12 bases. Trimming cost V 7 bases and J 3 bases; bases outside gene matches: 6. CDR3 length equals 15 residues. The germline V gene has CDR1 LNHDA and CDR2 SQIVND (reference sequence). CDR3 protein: CASTPGTGGDYGYTF. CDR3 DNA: TGTGCCAGTACTCCCGGGACAGGGGGCGACTATGGCTACACCTTC.

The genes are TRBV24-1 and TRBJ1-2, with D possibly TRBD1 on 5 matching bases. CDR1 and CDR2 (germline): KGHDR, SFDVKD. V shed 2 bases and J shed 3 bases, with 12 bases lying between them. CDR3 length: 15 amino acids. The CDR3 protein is CATSDSTGKDYGYTF. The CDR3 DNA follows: TGTGCCACCAGTGATTCCACAGGTAAAGACTATGGCTACACCTTC.

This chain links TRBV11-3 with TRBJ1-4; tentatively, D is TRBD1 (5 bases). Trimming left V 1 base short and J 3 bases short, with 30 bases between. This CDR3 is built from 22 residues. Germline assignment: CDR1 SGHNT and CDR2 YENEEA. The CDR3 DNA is TGTGCCAGCAGCTTAGTTTCTCGTTTGGGACGGACGGCCCGTTCTTCTAATGAAAAACTGTTTTTT. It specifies CASSLVSRLGRTARSSNEKLFF.

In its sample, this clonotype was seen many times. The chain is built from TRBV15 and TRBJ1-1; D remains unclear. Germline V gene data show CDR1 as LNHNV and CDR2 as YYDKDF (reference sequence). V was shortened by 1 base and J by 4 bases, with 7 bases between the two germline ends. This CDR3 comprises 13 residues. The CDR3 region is CATSRVPATEAFF. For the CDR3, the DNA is TGTGCCACCAGCAGAGTGCCGGCCACTGAAGCTTTCTTT.

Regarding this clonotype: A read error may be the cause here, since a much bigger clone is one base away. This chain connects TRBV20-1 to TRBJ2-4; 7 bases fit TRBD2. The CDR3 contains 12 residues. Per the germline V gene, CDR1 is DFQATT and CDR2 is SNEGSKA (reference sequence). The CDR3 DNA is TGCAGGGCTTTGACTAGCTTGAACATTCAGTACTTC. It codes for CRALTSLNIQYF.

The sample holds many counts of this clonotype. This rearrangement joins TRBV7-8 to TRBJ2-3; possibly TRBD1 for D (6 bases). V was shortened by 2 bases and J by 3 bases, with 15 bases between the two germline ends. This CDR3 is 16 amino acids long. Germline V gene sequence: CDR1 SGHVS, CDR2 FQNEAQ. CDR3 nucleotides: TGTGCCAGCAGCTTAATGGGGGCCATCGGTACAGATACGCAGTATTTT. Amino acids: CASSLMGAIGTDTQYF.

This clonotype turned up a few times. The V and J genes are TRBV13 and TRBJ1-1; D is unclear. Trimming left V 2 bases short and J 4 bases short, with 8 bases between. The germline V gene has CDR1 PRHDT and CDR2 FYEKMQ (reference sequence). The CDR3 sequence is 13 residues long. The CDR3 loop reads CASSLRPGTEAFF. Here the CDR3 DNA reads TGTGCCAGCAGCTTACGTCCGGGCACTGAAGCTTTCTTT.

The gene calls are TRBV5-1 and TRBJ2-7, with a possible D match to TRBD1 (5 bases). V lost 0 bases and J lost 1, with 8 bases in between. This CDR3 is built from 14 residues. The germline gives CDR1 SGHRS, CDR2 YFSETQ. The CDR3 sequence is CASSLGGQSYEQYF. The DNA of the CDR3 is TGCGCCAGCAGCTTGGGGGGCCAGTCCTACGAGCAGTACTTC.

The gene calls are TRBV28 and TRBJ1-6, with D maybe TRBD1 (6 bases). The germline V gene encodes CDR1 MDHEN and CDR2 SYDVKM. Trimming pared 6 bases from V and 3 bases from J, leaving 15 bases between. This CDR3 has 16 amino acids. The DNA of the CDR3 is TGTGCCAGCAGCCGCGCAGGGGAAATCTATAATTCACCCCTCCACTTT. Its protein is CASSRAGEIYNSPLHF.

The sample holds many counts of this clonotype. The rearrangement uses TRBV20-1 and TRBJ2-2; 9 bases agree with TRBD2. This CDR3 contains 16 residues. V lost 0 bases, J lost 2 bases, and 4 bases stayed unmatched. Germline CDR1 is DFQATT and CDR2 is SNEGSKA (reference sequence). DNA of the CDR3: TGCAGTGCTAGAGACCGGCTAGCGGGAAACACCGGGGAGCTGTTTTTT. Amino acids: CSARDRLAGNTGELFF.

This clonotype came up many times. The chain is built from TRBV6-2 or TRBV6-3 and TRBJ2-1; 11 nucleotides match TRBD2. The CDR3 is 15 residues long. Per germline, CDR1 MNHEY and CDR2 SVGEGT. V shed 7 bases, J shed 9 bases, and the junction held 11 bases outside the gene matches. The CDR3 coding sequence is TGTGCCAGCACACCCGTAGCGGGAGGGGAGGGTGAGCAGTTCTTC. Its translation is CASTPVAGGEGEQFF.

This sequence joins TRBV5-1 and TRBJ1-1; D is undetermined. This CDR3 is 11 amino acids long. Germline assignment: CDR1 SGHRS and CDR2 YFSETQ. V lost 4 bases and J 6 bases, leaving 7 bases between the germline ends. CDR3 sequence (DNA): TGCGCCAGCAGCCAAGGGTCTGAAGCTTTCTTT. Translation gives CASSQGSEAFF. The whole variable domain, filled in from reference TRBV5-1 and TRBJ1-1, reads KAGVTQTPRYLIKTRGQQVTLSCSPISGHRSVSWYQQTPGQGLQFLFEYFSETQRNKGNFPGRFSGRQFSNSRSEMNVSTLELGDSALYLCASSQGSEAFFGQGTRLTVV.

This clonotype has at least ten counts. CDR3 sequence reads: CASSSDRDPNEQYF. The CDR3, as DNA: TGTGCCAGCAGTTCCGACCGGGACCCTAACGAGCAGTACTTC. This chain links TRBV12-3 or TRBV12-4 with TRBJ2-7, with D tentatively TRBD1 or TRBD2 (5 bases each). Between the trimmed V and J ends, which lost 4 bases and 5 bases, there was a span of 15 bases. The CDR3 runs 14 residues.

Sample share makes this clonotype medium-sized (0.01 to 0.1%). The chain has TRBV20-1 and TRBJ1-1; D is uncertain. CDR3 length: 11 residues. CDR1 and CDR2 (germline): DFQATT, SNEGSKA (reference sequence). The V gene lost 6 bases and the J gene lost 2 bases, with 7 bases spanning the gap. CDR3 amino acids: CSAAINTEAFF. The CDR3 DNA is TGCAGTGCAGCTATTAACACTGAAGCTTTCTTT.

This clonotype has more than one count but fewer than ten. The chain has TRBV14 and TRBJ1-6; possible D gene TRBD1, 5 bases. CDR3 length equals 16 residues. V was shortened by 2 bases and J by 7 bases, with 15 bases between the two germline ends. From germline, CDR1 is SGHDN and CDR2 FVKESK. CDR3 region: CASSQLTGTVNSPLHF. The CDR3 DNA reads TGTGCCAGCAGCCAATTAACCGGGACTGTGAATTCACCCCTCCACTTT. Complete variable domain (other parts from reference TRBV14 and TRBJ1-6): EAGVTQFPSHSVIEKGQTVTLRCDPISGHDNLYWYRRVMGKEIKFLLHFVKESKQDESGMPNNRFLAERTGGTYSTLKVQPAELEDSGVYFCASSQLTGTVNSPLHFGNGTRLTVT.

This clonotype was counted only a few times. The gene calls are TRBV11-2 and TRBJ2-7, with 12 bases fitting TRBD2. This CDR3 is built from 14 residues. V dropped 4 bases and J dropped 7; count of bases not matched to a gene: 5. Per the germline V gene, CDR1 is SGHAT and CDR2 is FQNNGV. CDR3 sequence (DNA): TGTGCCAGCAGCTCGACTAGCGGGAGATGGGAGCAGTACTTC. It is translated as CASSSTSGRWEQYF.

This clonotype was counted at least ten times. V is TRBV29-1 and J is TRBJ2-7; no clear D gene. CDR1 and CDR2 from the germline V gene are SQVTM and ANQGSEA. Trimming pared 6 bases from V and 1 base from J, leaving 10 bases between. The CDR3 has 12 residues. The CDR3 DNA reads TGCAGCGTGACTGGACCATCCTACGAGCAGTACTTC. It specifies CSVTGPSYEQYF.

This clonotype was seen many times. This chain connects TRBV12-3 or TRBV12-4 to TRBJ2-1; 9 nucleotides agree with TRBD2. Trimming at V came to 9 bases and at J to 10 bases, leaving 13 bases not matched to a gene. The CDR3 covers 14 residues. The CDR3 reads CASLAGFSREEQFF. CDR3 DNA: TGTGCCAGTCTAGCGGGATTCTCCCGGGAAGAGCAGTTCTTC.

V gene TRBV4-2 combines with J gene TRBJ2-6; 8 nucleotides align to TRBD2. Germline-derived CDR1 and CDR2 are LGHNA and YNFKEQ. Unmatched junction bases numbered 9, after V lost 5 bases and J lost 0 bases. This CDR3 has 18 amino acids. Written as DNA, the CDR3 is TGTGCCAGCAGCTTTTTCGGGAGGGCCCACTCTGGGGCCAACGTCCTGACTTTC. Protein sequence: CASSFFGRAHSGANVLTF.